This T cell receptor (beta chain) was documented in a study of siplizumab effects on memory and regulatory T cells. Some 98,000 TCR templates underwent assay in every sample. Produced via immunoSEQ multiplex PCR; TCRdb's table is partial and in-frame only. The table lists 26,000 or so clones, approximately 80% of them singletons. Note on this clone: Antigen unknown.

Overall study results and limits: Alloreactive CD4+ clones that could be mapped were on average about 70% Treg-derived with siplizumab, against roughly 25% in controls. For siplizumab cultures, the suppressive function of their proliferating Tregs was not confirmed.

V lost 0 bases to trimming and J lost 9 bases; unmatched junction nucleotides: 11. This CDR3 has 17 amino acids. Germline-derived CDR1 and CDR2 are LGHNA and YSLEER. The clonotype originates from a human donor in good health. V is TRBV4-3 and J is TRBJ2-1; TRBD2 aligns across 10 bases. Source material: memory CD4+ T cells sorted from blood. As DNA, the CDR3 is TGCGCCAGCAGCCAAGAGTCCCTAGCGGGAGTTCGGGCTGAGCAGTTCTTC. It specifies CASSQESLAGVRAEQFF.